A single sample gave rise to the 17 T cell receptor beta chains below, sequenced in a study of spatial heterogeneity in lung cancer. Time point given: sample taken at primary tumor resection. Whole RNA, which was extracted from tumor, nontumor lung tissue or frozen PBMC, was sequenced without any cell sorting. TCRdb itself ran the 5' RACE reads through MiXCR, one entry per CDR3 protein. The sample has just over 25,000 distinct CDR3 sequences; over 10% are singletons. This specimen consisted of PBMCs, obtained at surgery. The receptors shown here come from a female donor with early-stage non-small cell lung cancer.

There are many counts of this clonotype. The chain employs TRBV18 and TRBJ2-3; tentatively, D is TRBD1 or TRBD2 (5 bases each). The CDR3 sequence is 15 residues long. Trimming cost V 6 bases and J 0 bases, with 13 bases left between them. Germline V gene lookup returns CDR1 KGHSH and CDR2 LQKENI. This CDR3 is CASSRDRVSTDTQYF. In nucleotides, the CDR3 is TGTGCCAGCTCTCGGGACCGAGTCAGCACAGATACGCAGTATTTT.

A remark on this clonotype: This clone may be a read error of a much larger clone one base away. This chain joins TRBV20-1 and TRBJ2-3; tentative D call: TRBD2 (5 bases). There are 15 residues in the CDR3. Trimming removed 0 bases from V and 1 base from J, with 11 bases in between. Germline CDR1 and CDR2: DFQATT and SNEGSKA (reference sequence). The CDR3 nucleotides read TGCAGTGCTAGAGATCCAGTGGGAGGCACAGATACGCAGTATTTT. Protein: CSARDPVGGTDTQYF.

This clonotype occurred many times. The chain joins TRBV7-2 to TRBJ2-3; D gene unclear. The CDR3 runs to 14 residues. The V gene lost 3 bases and the J gene lost 1 base, with 8 bases spanning the gap. CDR1 is SGHTA, CDR2 FQGNSA, per germline. The CDR3 region has the DNA TGTGCCAGCAGCTTTAAGACTGGCACAGATACGCAGTATTTT. Translation gives CASSFKTGTDTQYF.

This clonotype was detected ten times or more. This sequence joins TRBV20-1 and TRBJ2-1, with 11 bases aligning to TRBD2. Trimming at V came to 5 bases and at J to 7 bases, leaving 10 bases not matched to a gene. The CDR3 has 15 amino acids. Germline V CDR1 and CDR2: DFQATT, SNEGSKA (reference sequence). CDR3 sequence: CSAHELAGALNEQFF. In DNA, the CDR3 is TGCAGTGCTCACGAACTAGCGGGAGCGCTAAATGAGCAGTTCTTC.

The table lists this clonotype with many counts. This sequence joins TRBV7-2 and TRBJ2-3; D gene unclear. Germline V lookup: CDR1 SGHTA, CDR2 FQGNSA. The V gene lost 5 bases and the J gene lost 2 bases, with 8 bases spanning the gap. This CDR3 spans 13 amino acids. CDR3 bases: TGTGCCAGCAGCCGACAACACACAGATACGCAGTATTTT. Protein sequence: CASSRQHTDTQYF.

Concerning this clonotype itself: A much bigger clone sits one base away, suggesting this may be a read error. The V gene is TRBV14, the J gene TRBJ2-3; 10 nucleotides line up with TRBD2. The CDR3 runs 15 residues. Germline assignment: CDR1 SGHDN and CDR2 FVKESK. In DNA, the CDR3 is TGTGCCAGCAGCGGTCTAGCGGGAGTGGCAGATAAGCAGTATTTT. It codes for CASSGLAGVADKQYF. Full variable domain (rest looked up from reference TRBV14 and TRBJ2-3): EAGVTQFPSHSVIEKGQTVTLRCDPISGHDNLYWYRRVMGKEIKFLLHFVKESKQDESGMPNNRFLAERTGGTYSTLKVQPAELEDSGVYFCASSGLAGVADKQYFGPGTRLTVL.

V is TRBV10-3 and J is TRBJ2-3; D is undetermined. Germline assignment: CDR1 ENHRY and CDR2 SYGVKD. This CDR3 comprises 12 residues. The ends were cut back, 5 bases at V and 0 bases at J, with 3 bases in the middle. The CDR3, as DNA: TGTGCCATCAGTCCTAGCACAGATACGCAGTATTTT. This sequence encodes CAISPSTDTQYF.

This clonotype occurred many times. The V and J genes are TRBV20-1 and TRBJ1-4; 9 positions agree with TRBD1. CDR1 and CDR2 from the germline V gene are DFQATT and SNEGSKA (reference sequence). The CDR3 sequence is 18 residues long. Trimming removed 5 bases from V and 0 bases from J; junction bases left unmatched: 13. CDR3 in amino acids: CSAPGGQGLLATNEKLFF. The CDR3 bases are TGCAGTGCTCCGGGAGGACAGGGGCTACTTGCAACTAATGAAAAACTGTTTTTT.

The chain uses TRBV29-1 and TRBJ2-3; 12 bases are a match to TRBD2. The ends lost 4 bases at V and 0 bases at J; junction bases unmatched: 11. There are 18 residues in the CDR3. CDR1 SQVTM and CDR2 ANQGSEA come from the germline V gene. CDR3 sequence reads: CSVGGLAGLTASTDTQYF. CDR3 coding DNA: TGCAGCGTTGGGGGACTAGCGGGTTTAACTGCTAGCACAGATACGCAGTATTTT.

This clonotype occurred many times. The chain has TRBV5-4 and TRBJ1-4; possibly TRBD1 for D (5 bases). V was trimmed by 2 bases and J by 0 bases, leaving 11 bases between them. Germline assignment: CDR1 SGHNT and CDR2 YYREEE (reference sequence). The CDR3 runs to 16 residues. CDR3 protein: CASSFIGGSTNEKLFF. The CDR3 DNA follows: TGTGCCAGCAGCTTCATCGGGGGTTCAACTAATGAAAAACTGTTTTTT.

This clonotype was counted a single time. The rearrangement uses TRBV24-1 and TRBJ2-1; D is tentatively TRBD1 or TRBD2 (5 bases each). This CDR3 contains 13 residues. Trimming cost V 8 bases and J 9 bases, with 16 bases left between them. The germline CDR1 and CDR2 sequences are KGHDR and SFDVKD. CDR3 DNA sequence: TGTGCCACCACTGACCCTCGGGACGGTGAGCAGTTCTTC. This codes for CATTDPRDGEQFF.

This clonotype was counted only a few times. The J gene is TRBJ1-4, the V gene TRBV7-9; D gene ambiguous. CDR1 and CDR2 (germline): SEHNR, FQNEAQ (reference sequence). The CDR3 runs 15 residues. The V and J ends lost 5 bases and 8 bases respectively, with 18 bases between them. The CDR3 sequence is CASSPKQRLGEKLFF. The CDR3 DNA sequence: TGTGCCAGCAGCCCTAAACAGCGGCTGGGGGAAAAACTGTTTTTT.

This clonotype came up many times. The J gene is TRBJ2-1, the V gene TRBV12-3 or TRBV12-4, with TRBD2 identical over 10 bases. This CDR3 has 16 residues. V was pared by 6 bases and J by 0 bases, with 5 bases of the junction left unmatched. The CDR3 loop reads CASSRTSGPSYNEQFF. CDR3 coding DNA: TGTGCCAGCAGCAGGACTAGCGGCCCCTCCTACAATGAGCAGTTCTTC.

This clonotype was observed a few times. This rearrangement joins TRBV28 to TRBJ2-3, with unresolved D. The CDR3 consists of 15 residues. Germline CDR1 MDHEN, CDR2 SYDVKM. V lost 3 bases and J lost 6, with 16 bases in between. The CDR3: CASSFSSGEFDTQYF. CDR3 DNA: TGTGCCAGCAGTTTTTCTAGTGGCGAGTTTGATACGCAGTATTTT.

Many counts were recorded for this clonotype. The genes are TRBV27 and TRBJ2-6; 10 nucleotides align to TRBD1. CDR3 length: 19 amino acids. J gave up 1 base and V 5 bases, and 11 bases lay outside the gene matches. The germline V gene encodes CDR1 MNHEY and CDR2 SMNVEV (reference sequence). The CDR3 DNA follows: TGTGCCAGCAGTCCCCGGGACAGGGGCGGCGGGTCTGGGGCCAACGTCCTGACTTTC. This codes for CASSPRDRGGGSGANVLTF.

This clonotype was counted a few times. This CDR3 is CATSDTEGLTPNEQFF. CDR3 nucleotides: TGTGCCACCAGTGATACGGAGGGGCTAACACCAAATGAGCAGTTCTTC. This chain connects TRBV24-1 to TRBJ2-1, with D perhaps TRBD2 (6 bases). The ends were cut back, 3 bases at V and 7 bases at J, with 18 bases in the middle. This CDR3 is 16 amino acids long. Germline V gene lookup returns CDR1 KGHDR and CDR2 SFDVKD.

There are many counts of this clonotype. The chain carries TRBV6-2 or TRBV6-3 and TRBJ2-2; 7 bases are a match to TRBD2. The CDR3 has 15 residues. Trimming at V came to 8 bases and at J to 4 bases, leaving 10 bases not matched to a gene. Germline-derived CDR1 and CDR2 are MNHEY and SVGEGT. The DNA for the CDR3 is TGTGCCAGCCTTTCGGGAGGTGGGCGCACCGGGGAGCTGTTTTTT. Amino acids: CASLSGGGRTGELFF.